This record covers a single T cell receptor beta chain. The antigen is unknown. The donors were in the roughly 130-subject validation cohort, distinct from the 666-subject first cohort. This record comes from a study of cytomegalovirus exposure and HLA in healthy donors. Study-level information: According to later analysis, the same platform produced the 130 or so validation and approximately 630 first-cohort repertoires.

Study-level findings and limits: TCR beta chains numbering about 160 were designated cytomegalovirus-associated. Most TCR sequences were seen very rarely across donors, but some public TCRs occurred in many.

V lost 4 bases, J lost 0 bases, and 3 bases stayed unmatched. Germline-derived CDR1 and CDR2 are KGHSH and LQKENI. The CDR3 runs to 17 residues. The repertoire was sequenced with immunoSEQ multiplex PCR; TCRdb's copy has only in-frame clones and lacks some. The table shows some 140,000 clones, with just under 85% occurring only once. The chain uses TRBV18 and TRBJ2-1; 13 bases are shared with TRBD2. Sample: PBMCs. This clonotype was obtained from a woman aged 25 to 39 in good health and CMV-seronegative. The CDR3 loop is CASSRRTSGSSYNEQFF. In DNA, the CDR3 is TGTGCCAGCTCACGACGGACTAGCGGGAGCTCCTACAATGAGCAGTTCTTC. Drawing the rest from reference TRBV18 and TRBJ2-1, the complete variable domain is NAGVMQNPRHLVRRRGQEARLRCSPMKGHSHVYWYRQLPEEGLKFMVYLQKENIIDESGMPKERFSAEFPKEGPSILRIQQVVRGDSAAYFCASSRRTSGSSYNEQFFGPGTRLTVL.